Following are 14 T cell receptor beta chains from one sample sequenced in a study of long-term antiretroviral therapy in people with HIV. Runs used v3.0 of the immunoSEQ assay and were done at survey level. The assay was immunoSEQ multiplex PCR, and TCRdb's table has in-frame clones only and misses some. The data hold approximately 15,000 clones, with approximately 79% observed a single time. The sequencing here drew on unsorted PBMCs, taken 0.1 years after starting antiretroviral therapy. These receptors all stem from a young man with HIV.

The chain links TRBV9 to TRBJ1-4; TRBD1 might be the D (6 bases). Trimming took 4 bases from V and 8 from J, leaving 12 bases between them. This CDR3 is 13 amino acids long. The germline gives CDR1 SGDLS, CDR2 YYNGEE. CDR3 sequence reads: CASSKGGSEKLFF. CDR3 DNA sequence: TGTGCCAGCAGCAAGGGGGGATCCGAAAAACTGTTTTTT.

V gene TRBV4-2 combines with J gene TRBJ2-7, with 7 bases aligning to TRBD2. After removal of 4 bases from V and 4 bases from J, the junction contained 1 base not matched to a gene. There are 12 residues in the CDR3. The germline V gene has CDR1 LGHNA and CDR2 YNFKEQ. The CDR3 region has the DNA TGTGCCAGCAGCCCCGGGGGGTACGAGCAGTACTTC. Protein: CASSPGGYEQYF.

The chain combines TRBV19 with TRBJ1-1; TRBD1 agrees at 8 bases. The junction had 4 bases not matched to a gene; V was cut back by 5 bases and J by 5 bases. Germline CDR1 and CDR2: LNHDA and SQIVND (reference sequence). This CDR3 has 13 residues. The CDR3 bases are TGTGCCAGTAGTCGCAGGGGGCTTACTGAAGCTTTCTTT. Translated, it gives CASSRRGLTEAFF.

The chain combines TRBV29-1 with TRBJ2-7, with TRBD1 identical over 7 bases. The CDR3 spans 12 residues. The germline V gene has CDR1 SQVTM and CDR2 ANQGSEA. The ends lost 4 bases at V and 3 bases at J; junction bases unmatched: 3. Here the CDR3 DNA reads TGCAGCGTTGCTACAGGGGTCTACGAGCAGTACTTC. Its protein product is CSVATGVYEQYF.

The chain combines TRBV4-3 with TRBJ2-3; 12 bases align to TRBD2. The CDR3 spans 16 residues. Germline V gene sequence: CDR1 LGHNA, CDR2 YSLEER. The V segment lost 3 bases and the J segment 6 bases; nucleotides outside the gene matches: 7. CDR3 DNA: TGCGCCAGCAGCCAGGACGGGACTAGCGGGCGCGATACGCAGTATTTT. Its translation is CASSQDGTSGRDTQYF.

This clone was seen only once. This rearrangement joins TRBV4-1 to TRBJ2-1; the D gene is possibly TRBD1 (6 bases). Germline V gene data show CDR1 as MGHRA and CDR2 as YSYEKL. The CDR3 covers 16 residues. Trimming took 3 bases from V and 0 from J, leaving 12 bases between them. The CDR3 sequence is CASSQIQGHSYNEQFF. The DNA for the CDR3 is TGCGCCAGCAGCCAGATACAGGGCCACTCCTACAATGAGCAGTTCTTC.

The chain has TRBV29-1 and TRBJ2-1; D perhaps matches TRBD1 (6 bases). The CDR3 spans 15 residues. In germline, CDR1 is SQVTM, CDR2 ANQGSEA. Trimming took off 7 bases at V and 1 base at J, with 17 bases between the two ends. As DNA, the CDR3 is TGCAGCGCATACCGGCCGGACAGATCCTACAATGAGCAGTTCTTC. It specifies CSAYRPDRSYNEQFF.

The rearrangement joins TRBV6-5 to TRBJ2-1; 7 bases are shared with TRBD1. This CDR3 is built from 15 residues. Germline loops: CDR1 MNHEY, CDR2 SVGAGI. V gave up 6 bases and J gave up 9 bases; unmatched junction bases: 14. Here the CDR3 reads CASSTPTGVISEQFF. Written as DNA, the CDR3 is TGTGCCAGCAGCACTCCTACAGGGGTAATCAGTGAGCAGTTCTTC.

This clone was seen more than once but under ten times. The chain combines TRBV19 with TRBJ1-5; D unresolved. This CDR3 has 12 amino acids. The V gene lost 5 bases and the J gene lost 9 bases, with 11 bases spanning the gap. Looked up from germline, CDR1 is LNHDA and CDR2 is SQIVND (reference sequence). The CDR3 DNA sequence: TGTGCCAGTAGTGAGGGTACGTGGCCCCAGCATTTT. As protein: CASSEGTWPQHF.

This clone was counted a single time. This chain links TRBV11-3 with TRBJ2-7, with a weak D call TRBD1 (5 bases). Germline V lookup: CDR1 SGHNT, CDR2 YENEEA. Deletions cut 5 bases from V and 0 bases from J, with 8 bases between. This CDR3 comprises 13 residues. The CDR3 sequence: CASSHQGSYEQYF. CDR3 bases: TGTGCCAGCAGCCATCAGGGCTCCTACGAGCAGTACTTC.

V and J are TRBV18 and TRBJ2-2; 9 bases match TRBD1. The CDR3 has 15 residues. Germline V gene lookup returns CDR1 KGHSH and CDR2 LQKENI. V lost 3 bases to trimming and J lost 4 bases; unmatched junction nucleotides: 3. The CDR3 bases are TGTGCCAGCTCACCTTGGGACAGGGCCACCGGGGAGCTGTTTTTT. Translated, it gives CASSPWDRATGELFF.

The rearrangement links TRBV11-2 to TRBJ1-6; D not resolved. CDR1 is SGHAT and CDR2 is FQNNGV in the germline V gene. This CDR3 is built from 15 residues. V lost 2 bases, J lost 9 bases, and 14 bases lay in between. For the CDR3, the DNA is TGTGCCAGCAGCTTAAGCGCGGGATTTGGTTCACCCCTCCACTTT. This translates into CASSLSAGFGSPLHF.

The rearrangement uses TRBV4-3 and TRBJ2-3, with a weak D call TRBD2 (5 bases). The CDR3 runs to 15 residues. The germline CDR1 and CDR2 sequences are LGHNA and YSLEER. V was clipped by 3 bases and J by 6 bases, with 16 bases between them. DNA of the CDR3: TGCGCCAGCAGCCAGAGGCCGGGGATAGGCGATACGCAGTATTTT. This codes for CASSQRPGIGDTQYF.

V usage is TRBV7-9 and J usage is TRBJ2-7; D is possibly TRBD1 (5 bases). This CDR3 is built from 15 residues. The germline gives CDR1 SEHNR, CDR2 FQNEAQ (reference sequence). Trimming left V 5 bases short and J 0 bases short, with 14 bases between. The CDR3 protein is CASSPSQGLSYEQYF. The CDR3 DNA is TGTGCCAGCAGCCCCAGCCAGGGTCTCTCCTACGAGCAGTACTTC.